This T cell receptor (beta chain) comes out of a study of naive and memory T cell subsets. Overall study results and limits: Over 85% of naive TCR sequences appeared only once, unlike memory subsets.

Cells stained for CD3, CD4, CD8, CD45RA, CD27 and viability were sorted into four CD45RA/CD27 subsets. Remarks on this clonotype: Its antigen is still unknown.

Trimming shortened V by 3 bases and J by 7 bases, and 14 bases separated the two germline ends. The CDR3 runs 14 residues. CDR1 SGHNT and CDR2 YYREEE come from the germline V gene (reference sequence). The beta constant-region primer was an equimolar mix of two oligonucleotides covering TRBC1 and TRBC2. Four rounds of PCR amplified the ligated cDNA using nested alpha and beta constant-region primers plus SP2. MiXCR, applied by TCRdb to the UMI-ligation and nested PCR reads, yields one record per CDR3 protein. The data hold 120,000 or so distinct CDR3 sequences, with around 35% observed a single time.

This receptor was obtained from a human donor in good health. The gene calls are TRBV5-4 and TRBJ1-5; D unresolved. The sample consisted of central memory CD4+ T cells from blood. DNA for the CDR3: TGTGCCAGCAGCTCCTCTCAGAACAAACAGCCCCAGCATTTT. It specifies CASSSSQNKQPQHF.